A selection of T cell receptor beta chains follows, all from one sample in a study of T cell changes during pregnancy in multiple sclerosis. Sequencing was performed with immunoSEQ multiplex PCR; in TCRdb, only in-frame clones are kept and a portion is missing. The table shows 42,000 or so clones, with approximately 94% occurring only once. Sequences were derived from CD4+ T cells from peripheral blood mononuclear cells, sampled after pregnancy. Receptors originate from a female donor with multiple sclerosis, enrolled in a pregnancy study. Each CDR3 is given with its conserved first and last residue. D genes are given only for firm matches. Size tells how often a clone was seen (once, few, many) or the class of an expanded clone, and some rows leave it out.

TRBJ1-2 | once | TRBV15 | TRBD1 | CATSRDVGGAYGYTF | TGTGCCACCAGCAGAGATGTAGGGGGCGCCTATGGCTACACCTTC
TRBJ2-3 | . | TRBV5-1 | TRBD1 | CASSLAGTGGADTQYF | TGCGCCAGCAGCTTGGCCGGGACAGGGGGCGCAGATACGCAGTATTTT
TRBJ2-7 | . | TRBV9 | TRBD1 | CASSVEQGGYEQYF | TGTGCCAGCAGCGTAGAACAGGGGGGTTACGAGCAGTACTTC
TRBJ1-2 | . | TRBV6-1 | . | CASTVPGAYGYTF | TGTGCCAGCACTGTGCCCGGTGCCTATGGCTACACCTTC
TRBJ2-7 | . | TRBV5-5 | TRBD1 | CASSLGQGTEQYF | TGTGCCAGCAGCTTGGGACAGGGAACCGAGCAGTACTTC
TRBJ1-3 | . | TRBV15 | TRBD1 | CATTRDRAAGNTIYF | TGTGCCACCACCCGAGACAGGGCGGCTGGAAACACCATATATTTT
TRBJ2-3 | . | TRBV6-1 | . | CASSERLSTDTQYF | TGTGCCAGCAGTGAACGTCTTAGCACAGATACGCAGTATTTT
TRBJ1-1 | . | TRBV29-1 | . | CSAGVTEAFF | TGCAGCGCAGGGGTAACTGAAGCTTTCTTT
TRBJ2-7 | . | TRBV5-4 | . | CASSLEQFSGQYF | TGTGCCAGCAGCTTGGAACAGTTCTCTGGGCAGTACTTC
TRBJ2-3 | . | TRBV5-1 | TRBD2 | CASSLKSGAATDTQYF | TGCGCCAGCAGCTTGAAGAGCGGGGCGGCCACAGATACGCAGTATTTT
TRBJ2-3 | . | TRBV7-3 | . | CASSSRATRGDTQYF | TGTGCCAGCAGCTCACGGGCGACTCGGGGAGATACGCAGTATTTT
TRBJ2-5 | . | TRBV5-4 | TRBD2 | CASSPVTSVETQYF | TGTGCCAGCAGCCCGGTGACTAGCGTGGAGACCCAGTACTTC
TRBJ2-7 | . | TRBV10-3 | TRBD2 | CAISEGGGAWEQYF | TGTGCCATCAGTGAGGGCGGGGGGGCGTGGGAGCAGTACTTC
TRBJ2-5 | . | TRBV11-1 | TRBD1 | CASSLNLRDRGPETQYF | TGTGCCAGCAGCTTAAACCTCCGGGACAGGGGGCCAGAGACCCAGTACTTC
TRBJ2-1 | . | TRBV5-1 | TRBD1 | CASTFPDRENEQFF | TGCGCCAGCACCTTCCCGGACAGGGAAAACGAGCAGTTCTTC
TRBJ2-1 | . | TRBV28 | . | CASSLVGSSYNEQFF | TGTGCCAGCAGCCTCGTCGGGAGCTCCTACAATGAGCAGTTCTTC
TRBJ1-3 | . | TRBV10-3 | . | CAIRSNVVLSGAFGNTIYF | TGTGCCATCAGGAGTAACGTCGTACTTTCTGGAGCTTTCGGAAACACCATATATTTT
TRBJ2-7 | . | TRBV4-2 | TRBD2 | CASSQDSRTSYEQYF | TGTGCCAGCAGCCAAGATTCACGGACTAGTTACGAGCAGTACTTC
TRBJ2-7 | . | TRBV5-5 | . | CASSTDLSGGGYEQYF | TGTGCCAGCAGCACAGACCTCTCCGGGGGAGGTTACGAGCAGTACTTC
TRBJ2-2 | . | TRBV7-8 | . | CASSLDQGSTGELFF | TGTGCCAGCAGCTTAGATCAGGGTAGTACCGGGGAGCTGTTTTTT
TRBJ1-1 | . | TRBV19 | . | CASGRQNTEAFF | TGTGCCAGTGGGAGACAGAACACTGAAGCTTTCTTT
TRBJ1-5 | once | TRBV19 | . | CASSPSRDNQPQHF | TGTGCCAGTAGTCCCAGCAGGGACAATCAGCCCCAGCATTTT
TRBJ1-2 | . | TRBV5-1 | . | CASSFDTMSGTNYGYTF | TGCGCCAGCAGCTTTGATACCATGTCAGGGACTAACTATGGCTACACCTTC
TRBJ2-3 | . | TRBV7-9 | . | CASSLDAGITDTQYF | TGTGCCAGCAGCTTAGATGCGGGAATCACAGATACGCAGTATTTT
TRBJ2-3 | . | TRBV5-1 | TRBD1 | CASSLRGLGTDTQYF | TGCGCCAGCAGTCTCAGGGGGCTTGGCACAGATACGCAGTATTTT
TRBJ1-2 | once | TRBV6-5 | TRBD1 | CASSYVGTGIYYGYTF | TGTGCCAGCAGTTACGTTGGGACAGGGATATACTATGGCTACACCTTC
TRBJ2-5 | . | TRBV5-1 | TRBD2 | CASSAASGGALETQYF | TGCGCCAGCAGCGCCGCTAGCGGGGGGGCTTTGGAGACCCAGTACTTC
TRBJ2-1 | . | TRBV5-4 | TRBD2 | CASRSGTASYNEQFF | TGTGCCAGCAGAAGCGGGACTGCTTCCTACAATGAGCAGTTCTTC
TRBJ1-1 | . | TRBV4-1 | TRBD1 | CASSQESGTGWKAFF | TGCGCCAGCAGCCAAGAGTCAGGGACAGGGTGGAAAGCTTTCTTT
TRBJ2-3 | . | TRBV7-8 | TRBD1 | CASSLYRDNRGETDTQYF | TGTGCCAGCAGCTTATACCGCGACAACAGGGGTGAGACAGATACGCAGTATTTT
TRBJ2-7 | once | TRBV5-1 | . | CASSFGRGKQYYEQYF | TGCGCCAGCAGCTTCGGGCGCGGGAAGCAATACTACGAGCAGTACTTC
TRBJ1-1 | . | TRBV6-5 | . | CASSSTGTEAFF | TGTGCCAGCAGTTCGACAGGCACTGAAGCTTTCTTT
TRBJ1-4 | . | TRBV9 | . | CASSVGRQDEKLFF | TGTGCCAGCAGCGTGGGGCGACAGGATGAAAAACTGTTTTTT
TRBJ1-2 | . | TRBV7-2 | . | CASSLGGSSYGYTF | TGTGCCAGCAGCTTAGGAGGGAGTTCCTATGGCTACACCTTC
TRBJ2-7 | . | TRBV7-2 | TRBD1 | CASSPGGRIYEQYF | TGTGCCAGCAGCCCAGGGGGTCGTATCTACGAGCAGTACTTC
TRBJ2-5 | few | TRBV7-7 | . | CASSPIGGGETQYF | TGTGCTAGCAGCCCTATCGGGGGTGGAGAGACCCAGTACTTC
TRBJ1-3 | . | TRBV18 | . | CASSPKDIAGNTIYF | TGTGCCAGCTCACCCAAGGACATCGCCGGAAACACCATATATTTT
TRBJ2-7 | . | TRBV5-4 | TRBD2 | CASSLGLADYEQYF | TGTGCCAGCAGCTTGGGACTAGCTGACTACGAGCAGTACTTC
TRBJ1-1 | . | TRBV29-1 | . | CSVAGLVNTEAFF | TGCAGCGTTGCGGGACTTGTGAACACTGAAGCTTTCTTT
TRBJ2-3 | . | TRBV7-9 | TRBD1 | CASSLGTGWTDTQYF | TGTGCCAGCAGCTTAGGGACAGGGTGGACAGATACGCAGTATTTT
TRBJ2-1 | . | TRBV10-2 | . | CASSRGSYNEQFF | TGCGCCAGCAGCCGGGGCTCCTACAATGAGCAGTTCTTC
TRBJ1-1 | once | TRBV18 | . | CASSPGAGTEAFF | TGTGCCAGCTCACCAGGTGCGGGCACTGAAGCTTTCTTT
TRBJ2-7 | . | TRBV11-2 | . | CASSLDRGIEEQYF | TGTGCCAGCAGCTTAGATCGGGGGATCGAGGAGCAGTACTTC
TRBJ2-2 | . | TRBV2 | . | CASSTRTAYTGELFF | TGTGCCAGCAGCACCAGGACAGCCTACACCGGGGAGCTGTTTTTT
TRBJ1-6 | . | TRBV9 | . | CASSQTTAGSPLHF | TGTGCCAGCAGCCAGACAACCGCGGGGTCACCCCTCCACTTT
TRBJ2-7 | . | TRBV19 | . | CASTADTISYEQYF | TGTGCCAGTACCGCGGACACTATATCCTACGAGCAGTACTTC
TRBJ1-3 | . | TRBV5-5 | TRBD1 | CASSLAPGQGNGNTIYF | TGTGCCAGCAGCTTGGCACCGGGACAGGGGAACGGAAACACCATATATTTT
TRBJ2-3 | . | TRBV7-9 | TRBD1 | CASSLGRGAQGETDTQYF | TGTGCCAGCAGCTTAGGGAGGGGGGCACAGGGGGAAACAGATACGCAGTATTTT